The clone carrying this T cell receptor (beta chain) was recorded many times. Its matching antigen is unknown. These data are taken from a study of tumor-infiltrating lymphocytes in primary liver carcinoma. In the study overall: Stage T1-T3 N0M0 and a size of about 4.2 to 10 cm characterized the tumors.

TCR beta cDNA was made from 450 to 550 ng total RNA with a constant-region primer. Generation of the TCR beta libraries relied on three nested multiplex PCR rounds using slightly modified ARM-PCR. TRBV1-TRBV30 forward primers paired with a C-beta reverse primer drove the first two PCR rounds, approximately 11 cycles each. MiXCR, run by TCRdb on the multiplex PCR reads, gives a single entry per CDR3 protein. The table includes approximately 110,000 distinct CDR3 sequences, less than 80% detected once. Joint extraction of RNA and DNA used 20-30 mg of bulk tissue that was unsorted. At sampling, these chronic HBV carriers had received no treatment. Tumor regions sampled: superior, inferior, left, right poles, and centre. Whole-study results and caveats: Roughly 7.5-25% of top clones, and no more, occurred in all five tumor regions.

Per germline, CDR1 ENHRY and CDR2 SYGVKD. Trimming took off 10 bases at V and 2 bases at J, with 15 bases between the two ends. The CDR3 consists of 13 residues. The source material was liver tumor tissue from sampling region 1. The sample's subset: tumor region T1, superior pole. The TCR originated in a woman aged 55-69 years with primary liver carcinoma and hepatitis B virus infection. The chain is built from TRBV10-3 and TRBJ2-7; D remains ambiguous. The CDR3: CANRKDQAYEQYF. As DNA, the CDR3 is TGTGCCAACAGAAAAGACCAAGCCTACGAGCAGTACTTC.